Sequencing of this T cell receptor (beta chain) was carried out in a study of identical twins. V dropped 5 bases and J dropped 6 bases, with 14 bases sitting between them. Germline CDR1 SEHNR, CDR2 FQNEAQ (reference sequence). The CDR3 contains 14 residues. At least ten counts were recorded for this clonotype. TCRdb re-derived calls from the 5' RACE reads in MiXCR, one entry per CDR3 protein. The sample has some 96,000 distinct CDR3 sequences, 5.9% seen once. This chain joins TRBV7-9 and TRBJ1-5; no reliable D call. The origin of this receptor is a woman between 45 and 65 years old in good health. The sample consisted of memory T cells sorted from blood. The CDR3 protein is CASSPPGISQPQHF. In DNA form, the CDR3 reads TGTGCCAGCAGCCCCCCGGGGATAAGTCAGCCCCAGCATTTT.